Listed below are T cell receptor beta chains from one sample, sequenced in a study of T cell responses to AZD1222 COVID-19 vaccine. Using immunoSEQ multiplex PCR, the repertoire was profiled, and TCRdb retains in-frame clones only, with some absent. The sample includes under 150,000 clones, approximately 90% of them seen just once. The sequencing here drew on peripheral blood, taken on day 0 of AZD1222 vaccination. These receptors were collected from an adult in good health. Each CDR3 is given with its conserved first and last residue. The D gene is left open where the match is weak. Not all rows give a size; the values are once, few, many and, for expanded clones, a class.

>.|TRBD1|TRBJ1-5|TRBV28
CAAHPGGGQPQHF
TGTGCCGCGCACCCAGGGGGGGGTCAGCCCCAGCATTTT
>.|.|TRBJ2-2|TRBV6-5
CASSFLAQGGELFF
TGTGCCAGCAGTTTCCTGGCGCAGGGCGGGGAGCTGTTTTTT
>.|.|TRBJ1-5|TRBV27
CASSPRGGNQPQHF
TGTGCCAGCAGCCCCAGGGGTGGCAATCAGCCCCAGCATTTT
>few|.|TRBJ1-2|TRBV14
CASSQELDYGYTF
TGTGCCAGCAGCCAAGAGCTCGACTATGGCTACACCTTC
>.|TRBD1|TRBJ2-5|TRBV29-1
CSVVLVGTARLYQETQYF
TGCAGCGTTGTATTAGTTGGGACAGCTCGTTTGTACCAAGAGACCCAGTACTTC
>.|.|TRBJ1-5|TRBV19
CASTHEYSNQPQHF
TGTGCCAGTACACATGAGTACAGCAATCAGCCCCAGCATTTT
>.|.|TRBJ1-6|TRBV12-3/TRBV12-4
CASRPRVDSPLHF
TGTGCCAGCAGACCCAGGGTGGATTCACCCCTCCACTTT
>once|.|TRBJ1-2|TRBV18
CASSPNFNGYTF
TGTGCCAGCTCACCGAATTTTAATGGCTACACCTTC
>few|TRBD2|TRBJ2-7|TRBV5-4
CASSPPLADSYEQYF
TGTGCCAGCAGCCCCCCGCTAGCGGACTCCTACGAGCAGTACTTC
>.|.|TRBJ1-2|TRBV4-2
CASSLMLVRSNSNYGYTF
TGTGCCAGCAGCCTTATGTTAGTCAGATCGAACTCTAACTATGGCTACACCTTC
>.|.|TRBJ2-1|TRBV12-3/TRBV12-4
CASSPDRNEQFF
TGTGCCAGCAGTCCGGACCGGAATGAGCAGTTCTTC
>.|.|TRBJ1-4|TRBV5-1
CASSTTSTNEKLFF
TGCGCCAGCTCTACGACATCCACTAATGAAAAACTGTTTTTT
>once|TRBD2|TRBJ2-2|TRBV19
CARTSFHGELFF
TGTGCGCGGACTAGCTTCCACGGGGAGCTGTTTTTT
>.|TRBD1|TRBJ1-2|TRBV24-1
CATSDPQGSYGYTF
TGTGCCACCAGTGACCCACAGGGGAGCTATGGCTACACCTTC
>few|.|TRBJ2-1|TRBV28
CASSSGAYNEQFF
TGTGCCAGCAGTTCTGGGGCCTACAATGAGCAGTTCTTC
>.|.|TRBJ1-3|TRBV5-6
CASSYFDPTSGNTIYF
TGTGCCAGCAGTTACTTCGACCCTACCTCTGGAAACACCATATATTTT
>.|TRBD2|TRBJ2-3|TRBV6-5
CASGPLAGGWDTQYF
TGTGCCAGCGGCCCCTTAGCGGGGGGGTGGGATACGCAGTATTTT
>.|TRBD2|TRBJ2-7|TRBV18
CASSLQTSGEHEQYF
TGTGCCAGCTCACTCCAGACTAGCGGGGAACACGAGCAGTACTTC
>.|.|TRBJ2-2|TRBV23-1
CATQPVPLKTGELFF
TGCGCCACCCAACCCGTCCCGTTGAAGACCGGGGAGCTGTTTTTT
>.|.|TRBJ2-3|TRBV7-2
CASSLKDTQYF
TGTGCCAGCAGTTTGAAGGATACGCAGTATTTT
>.|.|TRBJ2-3|TRBV5-4
CASSLFVRLEGWWDTQYF
TGTGCCAGCAGCTTGTTTGTCCGCTTAGAAGGCTGGTGGGATACGCAGTATTTT
>.|.|TRBJ1-4|TRBV18
CASSPPTANEKLFF
TGTGCCAGCTCACCACCCACAGCGAATGAAAAACTGTTTTTT
>.|TRBD2|TRBJ2-3|TRBV5-1
CASWDGSGLTDTQYF
TGCGCCAGCTGGGATGGTAGCGGGCTAACAGATACGCAGTATTTT
>.|.|TRBJ2-3|TRBV5-1
CASSLSLASTDTQYF
TGCGCCAGCAGCTTAAGCCTTGCTAGCACAGATACGCAGTATTTT
>.|.|TRBJ2-7|TRBV24-1
CATSEGRGEQYF
TGTGCCACCAGTGAAGGCCGTGGGGAGCAGTACTTC
>.|.|TRBJ2-4|TRBV7-2
CASSLGGVAKNIQYF
TGTGCCAGCAGCTTAGGCGGGGTTGCCAAAAACATTCAGTACTTC
>few|.|TRBJ2-2|TRBV12-3/TRBV12-4
CASSWTGELFF
TGTGCCAGCAGTTGGACCGGGGAGCTGTTTTTT
>.|.|TRBJ2-5|TRBV11-2
CASSAYATQETQYF
TGTGCCAGCAGCGCGTATGCCACCCAAGAGACCCAGTACTTC
>.|.|TRBJ2-2|TRBV5-4
CASSIGRNTGELFF
TGTGCCAGCAGCATAGGTAGGAACACCGGGGAGCTGTTTTTT
>.|.|TRBJ1-5|TRBV9
CASSVGAGDQPQHF
TGTGCCAGCAGCGTAGGGGCGGGGGATCAGCCCCAGCATTTT
>.|TRBD2|TRBJ2-3|TRBV7-9
CASSLGAGEADTQYF
TGTGCCAGCAGCTTAGGGGCGGGAGAAGCAGATACGCAGTATTTT
>.|.|TRBJ1-1|TRBV4-2
CASSQVGRTEAFF
TGTGCCAGCAGCCAAGTGGGAAGGACTGAAGCTTTCTTT
>.|.|TRBJ1-2|TRBV30
CAWSGSRGSYGYTF
TGTGCCTGGAGTGGCTCACGGGGGAGCTATGGCTACACCTTC
>.|TRBD2|TRBJ2-1|TRBV5-4
CASSPGLGIYNEQFF
TGTGCCAGCAGCCCGGGACTAGGTATATACAATGAGCAGTTCTTC
>.|TRBD2|TRBJ2-7|TRBV7-2
CASSYRASGPYEQYF
TGTGCCAGCAGCTACCGGGCTAGCGGCCCCTACGAGCAGTACTTC
>.|TRBD1|TRBJ1-2|TRBV4-1
CASSPGQVRYGYTF
TGCGCCAGCAGCCCCGGACAGGTTCGCTACGGCTACACCTTC
>.|TRBD1|TRBJ1-3|TRBV9
CASSVEGARGNTIYF
TGTGCCAGCAGCGTAGAGGGGGCAAGAGGAAACACCATATATTTT
>.|.|TRBJ2-3|TRBV5-1
CASSPRQGTDTQYF
TGCGCCAGCAGCCCTAGACAGGGCACAGATACGCAGTATTTT
>.|TRBD1|TRBJ1-5|TRBV3-1/TRBV3-2
CASSQNRGQPQHF
TGTGCCAGCAGCCAAAACAGGGGTCAGCCCCAGCATTTT